This T cell receptor (beta chain) was recovered during a study of cytomegalovirus exposure and HLA in healthy donors. Trimming took off 5 bases at V and 3 bases at J, with 18 bases between the two ends. CDR1 and CDR2 (germline): SGHTA, FQGNSA. The CDR3 is 16 residues long. Primers: 60 Vbeta forward and 13 Jbeta reverse. This table comes from immunoSEQ multiplex PCR, and its TCRdb copy is limited to in-frame clones, with some not included. The sample shows more than 85,000 clones, 55% to 75% of them seen only once. Study conclusions and caveats: TRBV6-2, TRBV6-3 and some other V segments were unresolvable in 87-base-pair reads.

About this clone: Its antigen is not known.

The chain couples TRBV7-2 to TRBJ2-3, with a tentative D call TRBD2 (6 bases). The clonotype comes from a woman in her forties or fifties in good health and CMV-seropositive. The sample taken for sequencing was PBMCs. CDR3 DNA: TGTGCCAGCAGCCCTGTCGGGGGTGGGGGAACAGATACGCAGTATTTT. It is translated as CASSPVGGGGTDTQYF. Variable domain in full (rest from reference TRBV7-2 and TRBJ2-3): GAGVSQSPSNKVTEKGKDVELRCDPISGHTALYWYRQSLGQGLEFLIYFQGNSAPDKSGLPSDRFSAERTGGSVSTLTIQRTQQEDSAVYLCASSPVGGGGTDTQYFGPGTRLTVL.